These 8 T cell receptor beta chains were sequenced from one sample in a study of blood T cells in healthy people across ages. A second PCR of about 7 to 12 cycles used a sample-barcoded 5' primer and a J-beta primer mix. Using its own MiXCR run on the 5' RACE reads, TCRdb lists one record per CDR3 protein. Of over 700,000 distinct CDR3 sequences in the sample, less than 70% were seen once. Material for sequencing was blood. The receptors derive from a man aged 80 or over in good health.

The chain carries TRBV5-1 and TRBJ2-1; 12 positions match TRBD2. The CDR3 length is 18 residues. Germline values: CDR1 SGHRS, CDR2 YFSETQ. The V gene end was trimmed by 1 base and the J gene end by 9 bases; junction bases not matched to a gene: 14. CDR3: CASSLHNLAGGPGVEQFF. The CDR3 bases are TGCGCCAGCAGCTTGCATAATCTAGCGGGAGGGCCCGGTGTTGAGCAGTTCTTC.

The CDR3 region is CSVVSPGQENTGELFF. DNA for the CDR3: TGCAGCGTTGTCTCCCCGGGACAGGAGAACACCGGGGAGCTGTTTTTT. This rearrangement joins TRBV29-1 to TRBJ2-2, with 8 bases aligning to TRBD1. CDR3 length: 16 residues. J lost 1 base, V lost 4 bases, and 8 bases had no gene match. Germline CDR1 is SQVTM and CDR2 is ANQGSEA.

The J gene is TRBJ1-4, the V gene TRBV11-1; TRBD1 agrees at 9 bases. CDR3 length: 15 residues. J gave up 7 bases and V 5 bases, and 8 bases lay outside the gene matches. CDR1 is SGHAT, CDR2 FQDESV, per germline (reference sequence). The CDR3 reads CASSARDRAGEKLFF. In nucleotides, the CDR3 is TGTGCCAGCAGCGCCCGGGACAGGGCCGGTGAAAAACTGTTTTTT.

This clonotype has only one observation. CDR3 amino acids: CASRRQVAKNIQYF. The CDR3 DNA is TGTGCCAGCAGGCGACAGGTAGCCAAAAACATTCAGTACTTC. The rearrangement links TRBV6-4 to TRBJ2-4; perhaps TRBD1 as D (6 bases). This CDR3 has 14 amino acids. CDR1 is MRHNA and CDR2 is SNTAGT in the germline V gene. Trimming cost V 6 bases and J 0 bases, with 9 bases left between them.

The rearrangement uses TRBV7-2 and TRBJ2-1; 9 bases align to TRBD1. The CDR3 covers 15 residues. The V segment lost 3 bases and the J segment 6 bases; nucleotides outside the gene matches: 6. CDR1 is SGHTA and CDR2 is FQGNSA in the germline V gene. In DNA, the CDR3 is TGTGCCAGCAGCTTCCGGGACAGGGCGGGCAATGAGCAGTTCTTC. This codes for CASSFRDRAGNEQFF.

This clonotype was detected only a few times. The chain recombines TRBV29-1 with TRBJ2-1; TRBD2 aligns across 8 bases. With V trimmed by 6 bases and J by 1 base, 2 bases remained unmatched. The germline V gene has CDR1 SQVTM and CDR2 ANQGSEA. CDR3 size: 13 residues. The CDR3 protein is CSVGLVSYNEQFF. CDR3 sequence (DNA): TGCAGCGTGGGACTAGTTTCCTACAATGAGCAGTTCTTC.

The J gene is TRBJ2-1, the V gene TRBV11-1; TRBD2 matches at 7 bases. J was trimmed by 0 bases and V by 4 bases; bases with no gene match: 9. The CDR3 contains 17 residues. Germline V gives CDR1 SGHAT, CDR2 FQDESV (reference sequence). CDR3 sequence (DNA): TGTGCCAGCAGCTCCGGGGGGAAAAGGACCTCCTACAATGAGCAGTTCTTC. Its protein is CASSSGGKRTSYNEQFF.

The rearrangement joins TRBV4-1 to TRBJ2-6; D call uncertain. Trimming stripped 1 base from V and 1 base from J, with 17 bases between. This CDR3 has 19 residues. Germline values: CDR1 MGHRA, CDR2 YSYEKL. The CDR3 is CASSQGALRARSGANVLTF. CDR3 DNA: TGCGCCAGCAGCCAAGGGGCGTTACGCGCCAGATCTGGGGCCAACGTCCTGACTTTC.